The rows below give T cell receptor beta chains drawn from one sample of a study of control samples from healthy donors and cancer patients. TCRdb's copy holds only in-frame clones and misses some; the assay was immunoSEQ multiplex PCR. There are over 100,000 clones in the sample; over 80% occur only once, and approximately 2% lies in the top ten. The sequenced sample consisted of blood. The receptors were gathered from a woman aged 45-65 years in good health. CDR3s include the opening cysteine and the closing phenylalanine or tryptophan. D genes are given only for firm matches. Clone sizes are given selectively: once, few, many, or a class where the clone is expanded.

TGTGCCAGCAGCCAAGTTAGAAGTTCCCCAGGGGGGGCTGGAAACACCATATATTTT	CASSQVRSSPGGAGNTIYF	TRBV3-1/TRBV3-2	TRBD1	TRBJ1-3	NA
TGTGCCAGCAGCCAAGATGGATCACCTGGTGGCACAGATACGCAGTATTTT	CASSQDGSPGGTDTQYF	TRBV4-2	NA	TRBJ2-3	NA
TGTGCCAGCAGCGTAGGACAGGGACTTAATGAAAAACTGTTTTTT	CASSVGQGLNEKLFF	TRBV9	TRBD1	TRBJ1-4	NA
TGTGCCAGCAGTTTTAGACGGAACCTGCGGGGCGAGCAGTACTTC	CASSFRRNLRGEQYF	TRBV27	NA	TRBJ2-7	NA
TGTGCCAGCAGCTTAGCCGGCAATAGCAATCAGCCCCAGCATTTT	CASSLAGNSNQPQHF	TRBV7-8	NA	TRBJ1-5	NA
TGTGCCTGGAGTGTACACGGGCTAAACACTGAAGCTTTCTTT	CAWSVHGLNTEAFF	TRBV30	NA	TRBJ1-1	NA
TGTGCCAGCGGGCCGGTCTTGGGCTATGGCTACACCTTC	CASGPVLGYGYTF	TRBV28	NA	TRBJ1-2	NA
TGTGCCTGGAGTGACGGGCTTTTCAGCCCGAGGAGCTATCGAGGCTACACCTTC	CAWSDGLFSPRSYRGYTF	TRBV30	NA	TRBJ1-2	few
TGTGCCAGCAGGCACTGGCGGGAACAAGAGACCCAGTACTTC	CASRHWREQETQYF	TRBV7-8	NA	TRBJ2-5	NA
TGTGCCAGCAGAGGGACAGGGATTAATGAAAAACTGTTTTTT	CASRGTGINEKLFF	TRBV3-1/TRBV3-2	TRBD1	TRBJ1-4	NA
TGTGCCACCAGCAGAGGGACAGAAAGGAGTCAGCCCCAGCATTTT	CATSRGTERSQPQHF	TRBV15	NA	TRBJ1-5	NA
TGTGCCACCCAGACCGGCGGGAACTACGAGCAGTACTTC	CATQTGGNYEQYF	TRBV2	NA	TRBJ2-7	NA
TGTGCCAGCAGCTTAGGGGGGCCGATTGGAAACACCATATATTTT	CASSLGGPIGNTIYF	TRBV7-8	NA	TRBJ1-3	NA
TGTGCCAGCCGCCGGTTGAATGGCTACACCTTC	CASRRLNGYTF	TRBV2	NA	TRBJ1-2	NA
TGTGCCGCTCCAACAAGTTCCTACGAGCAGTACTTC	CAAPTSSYEQYF	TRBV6-5	NA	TRBJ2-7	NA
TGTGCCAGTAGTGTCAGGGAACACACCGGGGAGCTGTTTTTT	CASSVREHTGELFF	TRBV19	NA	TRBJ2-2	NA
TGTGCCAGCAGTATGGGACTAGCGGGGGAGACCCAGTACTTC	CASSMGLAGETQYF	TRBV27	TRBD2	TRBJ2-5	NA
TGTGCCAGCAGCTTAGAGGCTAGCGGGGGGTACAATGAGCAGTTCTTC	CASSLEASGGYNEQFF	TRBV7-9	TRBD2	TRBJ2-1	NA
TGTGCCAGCGAAACCGGGACAGCAAATAATTCACCCCTCCACTTT	CASETGTANNSPLHF	TRBV19	TRBD1	TRBJ1-6	NA
TGTGCCAGCAGCTTATCCTCCAGCCAAGAGACCCAGTACTTC	CASSLSSSQETQYF	TRBV11-2	NA	TRBJ2-5	NA
TGTGCCTGGACCAGGGTTACTGCTGGCTACACCTTC	CAWTRVTAGYTF	TRBV30	NA	TRBJ1-2	NA
TGCGCCAGCAGCCTTCAACAAACGTCGGGAGAGACCCAGTACTTC	CASSLQQTSGETQYF	TRBV4-1	NA	TRBJ2-5	NA
TGTGCCAGCAGGGTGACAACCACCGGGGAGCTGTTTTTT	CASRVTTTGELFF	TRBV12-3/TRBV12-4	NA	TRBJ2-2	NA
TGTGCCAGCAGTTTCCCTAGCGGTAGCTCCTACGAGCAGTACTTC	CASSFPSGSSYEQYF	TRBV28	TRBD2	TRBJ2-7	once
TGTGCCAGTAGTTATCCTTCTGGCAGGGGGGACGAGCAGTACTTC	CASSYPSGRGDEQYF	TRBV19	NA	TRBJ2-7	NA
TGTGCCAGCAGCCATGACAGGGGAACGGCAGATACGCAGTATTTT	CASSHDRGTADTQYF	TRBV3-1/TRBV3-2	TRBD1	TRBJ2-3	NA
TGTGCCAGCAGCTCCGGGAGAGGAGAGACCCAGTACTTC	CASSSGRGETQYF	TRBV11-2	NA	TRBJ2-5	NA
TGTGCCAGCAGTCTACGGGGGCTGGCAGCTAATGAAAAACTGTTTTTT	CASSLRGLAANEKLFF	TRBV2	NA	TRBJ1-4	NA
TGTGCCAGCAGCCAAGATCGAGGGGCAGGGCACCCCTCTGGGGCCAACGTCCTGACTTTC	CASSQDRGAGHPSGANVLTF	TRBV4-2	NA	TRBJ2-6	NA
TGTGCCTGGGGCAGATTTAGCAATCAGCCCCAGCATTTT	CAWGRFSNQPQHF	TRBV30	NA	TRBJ1-5	NA
TGCAGTGCTAGTTGGGACCTACGCTCCTACAATGAGCAGTTCTTC	CSASWDLRSYNEQFF	TRBV20-1	NA	TRBJ2-1	NA
TGTGCCAGCAGGTCAATCGGGACCGGTGAAAAACTGTTTTTT	CASRSIGTGEKLFF	TRBV6-5	NA	TRBJ1-4	NA
TGCGCCAGCAACCAACGACAGGGGCGGAACACTGAAGCTTTCTTT	CASNQRQGRNTEAFF	TRBV5-1	TRBD1	TRBJ1-1	NA
TGTGCCAGCAGCTCGGGGACAGCCCGGGGTAATGAAAAACTGTTTTTT	CASSSGTARGNEKLFF	TRBV11-2	TRBD1	TRBJ1-4	NA
TGTGCCAGCAGCTTCCCGGGACTAGCGAAAGGCGAGCAGTACTTC	CASSFPGLAKGEQYF	TRBV11-2	TRBD2	TRBJ2-7	NA
TGTGCCATCAGTGAGTCCCGGACTAGCGGGAGGGATCAAGAGACCCAGTACTTC	CAISESRTSGRDQETQYF	TRBV10-3	TRBD2	TRBJ2-5	NA
TGTGCCAGCTTCGAGAGGGTCTCTGGAAACACCATATATTTT	CASFERVSGNTIYF	TRBV2	NA	TRBJ1-3	NA
TGTGCCAGCTCAACGGGACTAGCGGGAGGGCCAGCCGGGGAGCTGTTTTTT	CASSTGLAGGPAGELFF	TRBV18	TRBD2	TRBJ2-2	NA
TGTGCCAGCAGCTTGGCCGGCAGCGGGGTCACAGATACGCAGTATTTT	CASSLAGSGVTDTQYF	TRBV5-6	TRBD2	TRBJ2-3	NA
TGTGCCAGCAGCGCCAGGGGGAACTACAATGAGCAGTTCTTC	CASSARGNYNEQFF	TRBV11-2	TRBD1	TRBJ2-1	once
TGTGCCAGCAGGTCGGTCGGCTCTGGAAACACCATATATTTT	CASRSVGSGNTIYF	TRBV5-5	NA	TRBJ1-3	NA
TGTGCCAGCAGTCCAAGCTGGACAGGGGAAGAGACCCAGTACTTC	CASSPSWTGEETQYF	TRBV6-5	TRBD1	TRBJ2-5	NA
TGTGCCAGTAGTATAGGGACTCTGGGCACTGAAGCTTTCTTT	CASSIGTLGTEAFF	TRBV19	NA	TRBJ1-1	NA
TGTGCCAGTAAAATAGAACCCGGGACTAGCTCGTCGTGCCAAGAGACCCAGTACTTC	CASKIEPGTSSSCQETQYF	TRBV19	TRBD2	TRBJ2-5	NA
TGTGCCAGCAGTGAAGTGGTCGGGACTGAAGCTTTCTTT	CASSEVVGTEAFF	TRBV6-1	NA	TRBJ1-1	NA
TGTGCCAGCAGTTATACGGAGGCGAACACTGAAGCTTTCTTT	CASSYTEANTEAFF	TRBV6-6	NA	TRBJ1-1	NA
TGTGCCAGCAGCCAAGTTCCCCGGGAAGAGACCCAGTACTTC	CASSQVPREETQYF	TRBV3-1/TRBV3-2	NA	TRBJ2-5	NA
TGTGCCAGCAGTGAAGTAGGACATAACAATGGCTACACCTTC	CASSEVGHNNGYTF	TRBV25-1	NA	TRBJ1-2	once
TGTGCCAGCAGTCCCACTAGCGGGGGCTACAATGAGCAGTTCTTC	CASSPTSGGYNEQFF	TRBV6-5	TRBD2	TRBJ2-1	NA
TGTGCCAGCAGCGTGTCCGACAGACAGGCGAACACCGGGGAGCTGTTTTTT	CASSVSDRQANTGELFF	TRBV9	NA	TRBJ2-2	NA
TGTGCCAGCAGCTCATCATCCTACAATGAGCAGTTCTTC	CASSSSSYNEQFF	TRBV11-3	NA	TRBJ2-1	NA
TGTGCCAGCAGCTTGGCCGGGACAGCCTTATCCCGTCTCACTGAAGCTTTCTTT	CASSLAGTALSRLTEAFF	TRBV5-4	TRBD1	TRBJ1-1	few
TGTGCCAGCAGCTGGAGGACGGGGGGCATGAACACTGAAGCTTTCTTT	CASSWRTGGMNTEAFF	TRBV14	NA	TRBJ1-1	NA
TGTGCCAGCAGCCAAGGCCCCCTGCATGATACGCAGTATTTT	CASSQGPLHDTQYF	TRBV3-1/TRBV3-2	NA	TRBJ2-3	NA
TGTGCCAGCACCGCGAAGGAACCTAAAAGGACAGGGGGGTCCAATCAGCCCCAGCATTTT	CASTAKEPKRTGGSNQPQHF	TRBV2	TRBD1	TRBJ1-5	NA
TGCAGCGCTGGGGTAGGCTGGGAGCAGTACTTC	CSAGVGWEQYF	TRBV29-1	NA	TRBJ2-7	NA
TGTGCCAGCAGCGTAGCTCGTCGCGGGGGGGACGGGGAGCTGTTTTTT	CASSVARRGGDGELFF	TRBV9	TRBD2	TRBJ2-2	NA